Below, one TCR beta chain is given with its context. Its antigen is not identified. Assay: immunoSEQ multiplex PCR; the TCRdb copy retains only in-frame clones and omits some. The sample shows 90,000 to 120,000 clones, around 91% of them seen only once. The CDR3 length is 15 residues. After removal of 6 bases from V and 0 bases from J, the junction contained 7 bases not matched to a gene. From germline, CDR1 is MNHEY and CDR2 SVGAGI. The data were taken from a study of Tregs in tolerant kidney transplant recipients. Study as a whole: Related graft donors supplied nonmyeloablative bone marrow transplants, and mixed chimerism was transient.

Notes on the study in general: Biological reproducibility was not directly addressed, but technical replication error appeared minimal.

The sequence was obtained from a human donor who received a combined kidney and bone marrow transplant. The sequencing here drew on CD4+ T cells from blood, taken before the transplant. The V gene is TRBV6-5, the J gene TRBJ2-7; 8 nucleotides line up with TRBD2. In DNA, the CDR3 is TGTGCCAGCAGATTCATCAGCGGGAGCTCCTACGAGCAGTACTTC. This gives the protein CASRFISGSSYEQYF.